This passage covers 22 T cell receptor beta chains from one sample sequenced in a study of T cell responses to AZD1222 COVID-19 vaccine. The repertoire was sequenced with immunoSEQ multiplex PCR; TCRdb's copy has only in-frame clones and lacks some. The table records nearly 90,000 clones, around 90% of them present only once. Here the sequenced sample was peripheral blood, taken on day 0 of AZD1222 vaccination. Receptors were obtained from an adult in good health.

This clone counts as medium-sized. The chain employs TRBV7-9 and TRBJ2-5; 9 bases line up with TRBD2. Trimming took 3 bases from V and 5 from J; bases not matched to a gene: 13. The CDR3 covers 17 residues. CDR1 and CDR2 from the germline V gene are SEHNR and FQNEAQ (reference sequence). This CDR3 is CASSLSGAGGDLETQYF. CDR3 coding DNA: TGTGCCAGCAGCTTGAGTGGAGCGGGAGGTGACCTCGAGACCCAGTACTTC.

J is TRBJ2-2 and V is TRBV6-5; 7 positions agree with TRBD1. Germline trimming cut 8 bases from V and 3 bases from J; bases unmatched to any gene: 9. The CDR3 is 15 amino acids. Germline V CDR1 and CDR2: MNHEY, SVGAGI. The CDR3 region is CASQQGDRYTGELFF. Written as DNA, the CDR3 is TGTGCCAGCCAGCAGGGGGACCGTTACACCGGGGAGCTGTTTTTT.

The chain joins TRBV3-1 (or the pseudogene TRBV3-2) to TRBJ2-5; D gene ambiguous. The CDR3 sequence is 14 residues long. Trimming cost V 2 bases and J 4 bases, with 11 bases left between them. The germline CDR1 and CDR2 sequences are LGHDT and YNNKEL (reference sequence). CDR3: CASSQISRVETQYF. In nucleotides, the CDR3 is TGTGCCAGCAGCCAAATCAGTAGGGTAGAGACCCAGTACTTC.

The chain joins TRBV20-1 to TRBJ1-1; unclear D gene. The CDR3 covers 11 residues. Germline-derived CDR1 and CDR2 are DFQATT and SNEGSKA (reference sequence). The ends were cut back, 5 bases at V and 9 bases at J, with 13 bases in the middle. The CDR3 nucleotides are TGCAGTGCTGGCCGGGTGGAACAAGCTTTCTTT. Translating gives CSAGRVEQAFF.

This clone was counted only a few times. The rearrangement uses TRBV3-1 (or the pseudogene TRBV3-2) and TRBJ2-1; 8 bases agree with TRBD2. CDR1 and CDR2 (germline): LGHDT, YNNKEL (reference sequence). The trim removed 1 base at V and 8 bases at J, leaving 7 bases unmatched. This CDR3 has 15 amino acids. The CDR3 DNA reads as TGTGCCAGCAGCCAAGTGACGGGAGGGCCCGATGAGCAGTTCTTC. The encoded protein is CASSQVTGGPDEQFF.

The chain employs TRBV30 and TRBJ1-6; 7 bases match TRBD1. CDR1 is GTSNPN and CDR2 is SVGIG in the germline V gene (reference sequence). This CDR3 is 16 amino acids long. Germline trimming cut 2 bases from V and 9 bases from J; bases unmatched to any gene: 13. The CDR3 loop is CAWSPNTGQASSPLHF. The CDR3, as DNA: TGTGCCTGGAGTCCAAACACTGGACAGGCCTCTTCACCCCTCCACTTT.

This clone was seen a single time. CDR3 amino acids: CASRQGAMNTEAFF. In nucleotides, the CDR3 is TGTGCCAGCAGGCAGGGGGCGATGAACACTGAAGCTTTCTTT. The chain carries TRBV27 and TRBJ1-1, with 8 bases matching TRBD1. Trimming cost V 6 bases and J 0 bases; bases outside gene matches: 3. This CDR3 has 14 amino acids. Germline-derived CDR1 and CDR2 are MNHEY and SMNVEV (reference sequence).

The rearrangement uses TRBV9 and TRBJ2-1; 11 nucleotides align to TRBD2. CDR3 size: 15 residues. Germline V gene lookup returns CDR1 SGDLS and CDR2 YYNGEE. V dropped 4 bases and J dropped 4; count of bases not matched to a gene: 4. CDR3 bases: TGTGCCAGCAGCCTTAGCGGGAGGGGTTACAATGAGCAGTTCTTC. Its protein is CASSLSGRGYNEQFF.

V and J are TRBV19 and TRBJ1-5; possible D gene TRBD1, 6 bases. V shed 3 bases and J shed 3 bases, with 18 bases lying between them. The CDR3 spans 17 residues. Germline values: CDR1 LNHDA, CDR2 SQIVND (reference sequence). The CDR3 nucleotides are TGTGCCAGTAGTATTTCTAGTAGTCGGGGGGCCAATCAGCCCCAGCATTTT. The encoded protein is CASSISSSRGANQPQHF. The full variable domain, in which reference TRBV19 and TRBJ1-5 provide the parts outside the CDR3, is DGGITQSPKYLFRKEGQNVTLSCEQNLNHDAMYWYRQDPGQGLRLIYYSQIVNDFQKGDIAEGYSVSREKKESFPLTVTSAQKNPTAFYLCASSISSSRGANQPQHFGDGTRLSIL.

This clone was detected once. The CDR3: CASSLDQGLYTEAFF. CDR3 nucleotide sequence: TGTGCCAGCAGCTTAGATCAGGGGTTGTACACTGAAGCTTTCTTT. The rearrangement joins TRBV7-2 to TRBJ1-1, with TRBD1 as a possible D gene (6 bases). Deletions cut 1 base from V and 3 bases from J, with 12 bases between. The CDR3 totals 15 residues. Germline CDR1 reads SGHTA; CDR2 reads FQGNSA.

The V and J genes are TRBV4-1 and TRBJ2-7, with D possibly being TRBD1 (6 bases). This CDR3 spans 15 amino acids. Germline assignment: CDR1 MGHRA and CDR2 YSYEKL. Between the trimmed V and J ends, which lost 0 bases and 2 bases, there was a span of 11 bases. CDR3 sequence reads: CASSQDRTDTYEQYF. DNA of the CDR3: TGCGCCAGCAGCCAAGATCGGACAGATACCTACGAGCAGTACTTC.

This rearrangement joins TRBV16 to TRBJ1-5; 9 nucleotides align to TRBD1. J gave up 5 bases and V 6 bases, and 5 bases lay outside the gene matches. Looked up from germline, CDR1 is KGHSY and CDR2 is FQNENV. The CDR3 is made up of 14 amino acids. The CDR3 spells CASSLQGADQPQHF. CDR3 DNA: TGTGCCAGCAGTTTACAGGGGGCGGATCAGCCCCAGCATTTT.

The rearrangement joins TRBV7-9 to TRBJ2-7; tentatively, D is TRBD2 (6 bases). V lost 6 bases and J 1 base, leaving 13 bases between the germline ends. From germline, CDR1 is SEHNR and CDR2 FQNEAQ (reference sequence). The CDR3 sequence is 14 residues long. This CDR3 reads CASRRPGDSYEQYF. The DNA of the CDR3 is TGTGCCAGCAGACGACCGGGGGATTCCTACGAGCAGTACTTC.

The rearrangement joins TRBV7-9 to TRBJ2-7; TRBD2 matches 7 bases. Germline CDR1 reads SEHNR; CDR2 reads FQNEAQ (reference sequence). CDR3 length: 17 amino acids. V shed 1 base, J shed 2 bases, and the junction held 11 bases outside the gene matches. CDR3 region: CASSLGGGPASTYEQYF. In DNA form, the CDR3 reads TGTGCCAGCAGCTTAGGGGGAGGGCCAGCGTCGACCTACGAGCAGTACTTC. Full variable domain (remainder filled in from reference TRBV7-9 and TRBJ2-7): DTGVSQNPRHKITKRGQNVTFRCDPISEHNRLYWYRQTLGQGPEFLTYFQNEAQLEKSRLLSDRFSAERPKGSFSTLEIQRTEQGDSAMYLCASSLGGGPASTYEQYFGPGTRLTVT.

The rearrangement joins TRBV25-1 to TRBJ2-3; D gene ambiguous. Trimming pared 2 bases from V and 9 bases from J, leaving 3 bases between. This CDR3 has 10 residues. Germline V gene lookup returns CDR1 MGHDK and CDR2 SYGVNS. This CDR3 is CASSEMTQYF. DNA for the CDR3: TGTGCCAGCAGTGAAATGACGCAGTATTTT.

The rearrangement uses TRBV7-2 and TRBJ1-3; D is ambiguous. V lost 6 bases, J lost 4 bases, and 10 bases lay in between. Germline-derived CDR1 and CDR2 are SGHTA and FQGNSA. The CDR3 covers 13 residues. Written as DNA, the CDR3 is TGTGCCAGCAGAACACCCGCGGGAAACACCATATATTTT. Encoded protein: CASRTPAGNTIYF.

The gene calls are TRBV28 and TRBJ1-4, with 7 bases matching TRBD1. CDR1 and CDR2 (germline): MDHEN, SYDVKM. The CDR3 covers 17 residues. J gave up 5 bases and V 4 bases, and 13 bases lay outside the gene matches. In nucleotides, the CDR3 is TGTGCCAGCAGTTGGGGTAGGGGGCGGATGATCAATGAAAAACTGTTTTTT. As protein: CASSWGRGRMINEKLFF.

As for this clone: The same CDR3 also results from other DNA sequences found in this sample. This sequence joins TRBV9 and TRBJ2-3; D unresolved. The CDR3 is 11 amino acids. Germline values: CDR1 SGDLS, CDR2 YYNGEE. The V gene lost 0 bases and the J gene lost 6 bases, with 2 bases spanning the gap. The CDR3 nucleotides read TGTGCCAGCAGCGTAGCTGATACGCAGTATTTT. Translated, it gives CASSVADTQYF.

The V gene is TRBV5-1, the J gene TRBJ2-7, with 9 bases aligning to TRBD2. V was pared by 1 base and J by 1 base, with 9 bases of the junction left unmatched. The CDR3 consists of 17 residues. Germline CDR1 and CDR2: SGHRS and YFSETQ. The CDR3 DNA reads TGCGCCAGCAGCTTGTCGGCGGGAGGGACAATTTCCTACGAGCAGTACTTC. Translating gives CASSLSAGGTISYEQYF.

The rearrangement joins TRBV6-2 or TRBV6-3 to TRBJ1-4; TRBD1 might be the D (5 bases). Germline V CDR1 and CDR2: MNHEY, SVGEGT. Trimming took 3 bases from V and 12 from J, leaving 26 bases between them. There are 17 residues in the CDR3. The CDR3, as DNA: TGTGCCAGCAGTTATCCGCCCGCACGGGTTTTTCGGGGGGAACTGTTTTTT. The encoded protein is CASSYPPARVFRGELFF.

The V gene is TRBV27, the J gene TRBJ2-1; a weak D match, TRBD2 (5 bases). The CDR3 contains 15 residues. The germline CDR1 and CDR2 sequences are MNHEY and SMNVEV (reference sequence). V dropped 6 bases and J dropped 3 bases, with 15 bases sitting between them. The CDR3 loop reads CASRGFGLNYNEQFF. The CDR3 nucleotides read TGTGCCAGCAGGGGTTTCGGACTCAACTACAATGAGCAGTTCTTC.

The chain links TRBV9 to TRBJ1-5; 7 nucleotides match TRBD1. The germline CDR1 and CDR2 sequences are SGDLS and YYNGEE. This CDR3 contains 15 residues. J lost 5 bases, V lost 0 bases, and 5 bases had no gene match. CDR3 in amino acids: CASSVGGRGDQPQHF. The CDR3 DNA is TGTGCCAGCAGCGTAGGAGGCAGGGGGGATCAGCCCCAGCATTTT.